The present T cell receptor beta chain was sequenced within a study of post-analysis software for immune sequencing data. About the study: Patients with relapsing-remitting, secondary progressive and progressive-relapsing multiple sclerosis courses were all represented. Study-wide results and limits: Strong co-clustering by F measure linked samples that shared a preparation batch. Versus controls, multiple sclerosis patients showed significantly lower diversity (normalized Chao1). TRBV segments more frequent in patients than in controls numbered about five and included TRBV5-6, TRBV5-1 and TRBV20-1.

V lost 7 bases to trimming and J lost 5 bases; unmatched junction nucleotides: 10. The CDR3 spans 15 residues. The V gene's germline CDR1 is SEHNR and CDR2 FQNEAQ (reference sequence). Incorporated into the TCR beta cDNA libraries were unique molecular identifiers, which served to reduce PCR and sequencing biases. A population of roughly 1 to 11 million T cells gave rise to roughly 500,000 cDNA molecules. TCRdb itself ran the PCR reads through MiXCR, one entry per CDR3 protein. Of 700,000 to 800,000 distinct CDR3 sequences listed, roughly 29% are singletons. As to this clonotype: Its specificity is unknown.

Sequencing input: blood. The J gene is TRBJ2-5, the V gene TRBV7-9; TRBD1 aligns across 10 bases. This TCR was sampled from a girl aged 10 to 17 with multiple sclerosis. The CDR3 loop reads CASTGTGDLWETQYF. For the CDR3, the DNA is TGTGCCAGCACAGGGACAGGGGACCTTTGGGAGACCCAGTACTTC.